This T cell receptor (beta chain) is drawn from a study of blood T cell repertoires in COVID-19. Study information: Collection of acute and convalescent COVID-19 samples took place in the United States, Italy and Spain. T cells, B-cell-depleted T cells, or PBMCs supplied cDNA or gDNA.

This clone has only one observation. The CDR3 has 15 amino acids. From germline, CDR1 is SGHKS and CDR2 YYEKEE (reference sequence). V gave up 0 bases and J gave up 0 bases, with 8 bases separating them. In the authors' methods: Estimates of nucleated cell counts were drawn from the amplification of reference gene primers. Data came from immunoSEQ multiplex PCR; TCRdb stores just in-frame clones and leaves some out. That table is the source of V, J and clone size, and D and trimming were worked out from the DNA. The data show 95,000 to 150,000 clones, around 85% seen once. Material: peripheral blood. The J gene is TRBJ2-3, the V gene TRBV5-5, with D uncertain. This sequence originates from a man between 60 and 75 years old with acute or convalescent COVID-19. This CDR3 is CASSLERTSTDTQYF. CDR3 in DNA: TGTGCCAGCAGCTTGGAGAGAACTAGCACAGATACGCAGTATTTT.